Below, 20 T cell receptor beta chains from the same sample are listed, as sequenced in a study of T cells in localized non-small cell lung cancer. TCRdb's table, derived via immunoSEQ multiplex PCR, lists solely in-frame clones and lacks some. The repertoire includes 40,000 to 55,000 clones, 81% of them detected once, and roughly 17% sits in the top ten. The input for sequencing was peripheral blood mononuclear cells, taken before any cancer treatment. Receptors originate from a man aged 40-75 years with stage III lung adenocarcinoma.

The chain employs TRBV19 and TRBJ2-3, with 10 bases that match TRBD2. This CDR3 has 13 amino acids. In germline, CDR1 is LNHDA, CDR2 SQIVND (reference sequence). Unmatched junction bases numbered 2, after V lost 6 bases and J lost 5 bases. The CDR3 bases are TGTGCCAGTAGGGTAGCGGGGGGAGATACGCAGTATTTT. Protein: CASRVAGGDTQYF.

V and J are TRBV5-6 and TRBJ2-7; TRBD1 aligns across 9 bases. V was pared by 7 bases and J by 5 bases, with 7 bases of the junction left unmatched. The CDR3 has 13 residues. CDR1 SGHDT and CDR2 YYEEEE come from the germline V gene. For the CDR3, the DNA is TGTGCCAGCGCCTGGACAGGGGTCGACGAGCAGTACTTC. Translating it yields CASAWTGVDEQYF.

This chain links TRBV11-1 with TRBJ1-2, with TRBD1 identical over 7 bases. The length of the CDR3 is 16 residues. Germline V lookup: CDR1 SGHAT, CDR2 FQDESV (reference sequence). With 5 bases clipped from V and 4 bases from J, the junction kept 13 bases outside the gene matches. CDR3: CASSDGQAGYGYGYTF. As DNA, the CDR3 is TGTGCCAGCAGCGACGGACAGGCGGGGTACGGCTATGGCTACACCTTC.

This clone was counted a few times. CDR3 DNA: TGTGCCAGCAGGTCCACAGGGTCCGCCTACGAGCAGTACTTC. Encoded protein: CASRSTGSAYEQYF. V usage is TRBV2 and J usage is TRBJ2-7; tentative D call: TRBD1 (6 bases). Germline V gene sequence: CDR1 SNHLY, CDR2 FYNNEI. The CDR3 has 14 residues. Trimming stripped 6 bases from V and 2 bases from J, with 14 bases between.

V gene TRBV6-1 combines with J gene TRBJ2-1; tentatively, D is TRBD1 (5 bases). Per the germline V gene, CDR1 is MNHNS and CDR2 is SASEGT. V lost 3 bases to trimming and J lost 8 bases, with 11 bases between them. The CDR3 is 13 residues long. CDR3 region: CASSDRQGHEQFF. The CDR3 region has the DNA TGTGCCAGCAGTGATCGGCAGGGCCATGAGCAGTTCTTC.

The V and J genes are TRBV27 and TRBJ1-1; D not certain. Deletions cut 1 base from V and 1 base from J, with 7 bases between. The germline V gene encodes CDR1 MNHEY and CDR2 SMNVEV (reference sequence). This CDR3 region has 14 residues. DNA of the CDR3: TGTGCCAGCAGTTTATGGGTGGGGAACACTGAAGCTTTCTTT. It is translated as CASSLWVGNTEAFF.

This chain links TRBV29-1 with TRBJ1-2, with unresolved D. The CDR3 spans 11 residues. Germline V gene lookup returns CDR1 SQVTM and CDR2 ANQGSEA. V gave up 3 bases and J gave up 7 bases, with 9 bases separating them. The DNA of the CDR3 is TGCAGCGTTGATGAGGGTACTGGCTACACCTTC. Its protein is CSVDEGTGYTF.

In this sample, this clone turned up once. The chain is built from TRBV19 and TRBJ2-7; 7 positions agree with TRBD1. Trimming removed 5 bases from V and 0 bases from J; junction bases left unmatched: 4. This CDR3 contains 14 residues. CDR1 is LNHDA and CDR2 is SQIVND in the germline V gene (reference sequence). CDR3 DNA sequence: TGTGCCAGTAGTGTTACAGGGGCCTCCTACGAGCAGTACTTC. This translates into CASSVTGASYEQYF. Variable domain in full (rest from reference TRBV19 and TRBJ2-7): DGGITQSPKYLFRKEGQNVTLSCEQNLNHDAMYWYRQDPGQGLRLIYYSQIVNDFQKGDIAEGYSVSREKKESFPLTVTSAQKNPTAFYLCASSVTGASYEQYFGPGTRLTVT.

The rearrangement joins TRBV11-3 to TRBJ1-3, with D unresolved. Between the trimmed V and J ends, which lost 5 bases and 3 bases, there was a span of 14 bases. The CDR3 totals 15 residues. Germline V gene lookup returns CDR1 SGHNT and CDR2 YENEEA. The CDR3 protein is CASSTEAPDGNTIYF. The CDR3 region has the DNA TGTGCCAGCAGCACAGAGGCTCCTGATGGAAACACCATATATTTT.

The chain recombines TRBV27 with TRBJ2-5; D unclear. Trimming left V 3 bases short and J 4 bases short, with 3 bases between. The CDR3 extends over 11 amino acids. Per the germline V gene, CDR1 is MNHEY and CDR2 is SMNVEV (reference sequence). This CDR3 reads CASSLGETQYF. The CDR3 nucleotides are TGTGCCAGCAGTTTGGGAGAGACCCAGTACTTC.

The V and J genes are TRBV6-5 and TRBJ1-2, with 9 positions matching TRBD1. Germline values: CDR1 MNHEY, CDR2 SVGAGI. J gave up 6 bases and V 6 bases, and 11 bases lay outside the gene matches. The CDR3 consists of 15 residues. CDR3 residues: CASRPSTGGVNGYTF. The CDR3 DNA sequence: TGTGCCAGCAGGCCTTCTACAGGGGGCGTGAATGGCTACACCTTC.

V gene TRBV7-9 combines with J gene TRBJ1-1, with a weak D call TRBD1 (5 bases). CDR3 length: 14 amino acids. Trimming removed 6 bases from V and 4 bases from J, with 15 bases in between. Germline V gives CDR1 SEHNR, CDR2 FQNEAQ (reference sequence). The CDR3 region has the DNA TGTGCCAGCAGTATGGGGCTCTTTACCACTGAAGCTTTCTTT. Its protein is CASSMGLFTTEAFF.

This clone was recorded only once. Other DNA sequences within the sample encode an identical CDR3. V and J are TRBV2 and TRBJ1-4, with D tentatively TRBD1 (5 bases). The length of the CDR3 is 15 residues. Germline V CDR1 and CDR2: SNHLY, FYNNEI. V lost 6 bases and J 6 bases, leaving 17 bases between the germline ends. The DNA for the CDR3 is TGTGCCAGCAGCCCGAGTCGGGGAGGGGATGAAAAACTGTTTTTT. It codes for CASSPSRGGDEKLFF.

V gene TRBV5-1 combines with J gene TRBJ2-1; 8 bases are shared with TRBD1. The V and J ends lost 0 bases and 9 bases, in that order; junction bases with no gene match: 8. The V gene's germline CDR1 is SGHRS and CDR2 YFSETQ. The CDR3 sequence is 15 residues long. The CDR3 bases are TGCGCCAGCAGCTTGGAGACAGGGGTAATCACTGAGCAGTTCTTC. It specifies CASSLETGVITEQFF.

The rearrangement joins TRBV10-3 to TRBJ2-1, with D perhaps TRBD1 or TRBD2 (5 bases each). V was trimmed by 7 bases and J by 7 bases, leaving 14 bases between them. The CDR3 loop spans 13 amino acids. Per the germline V gene, CDR1 is ENHRY and CDR2 is SYGVKD. CDR3 sequence (DNA): TGTGCCATCAAAGGGGCTAGCACGAATGAGCAGTTCTTC. It is translated as CAIKGASTNEQFF.

This chain links TRBV6-1 with TRBJ2-4, with D uncertain. V was shortened by 8 bases and J by 0 bases, with 14 bases between the two germline ends. This CDR3 spans 15 amino acids. Per germline, CDR1 MNHNS and CDR2 SASEGT. The CDR3 DNA follows: TGTGCCAGCGAAACAGAAGCCTTAGCCAAAAACATTCAGTACTTC. Translation: CASETEALAKNIQYF.

The CDR3 reads CASSQRTPNYGYTF. The CDR3 DNA follows: TGTGCCAGCAGTCAAAGGACACCTAACTATGGCTACACCTTC. The rearrangement uses TRBV6-5 and TRBJ1-2; D possibly corresponds to TRBD1 (5 bases). V lost 5 bases and J lost 0, with 10 bases in between. The CDR3 covers 14 residues. In germline, CDR1 is MNHEY, CDR2 SVGAGI.

J is TRBJ2-1 and V is TRBV7-8, with 9 bases matching TRBD2. This CDR3 contains 16 residues. Trimming cost V 5 bases and J 8 bases; bases outside gene matches: 13. Germline V gives CDR1 SGHVS, CDR2 FQNEAQ. The CDR3 is CASSEFTGTSSHEQFF. CDR3 DNA sequence: TGTGCCAGCAGCGAATTTACCGGGACTAGCAGCCATGAGCAGTTCTTC.

This chain joins TRBV30 and TRBJ2-1, with 7 bases that match TRBD1. Germline CDR1 and CDR2: GTSNPN and SVGIG (reference sequence). The CDR3 is 14 residues long. The J segment lost 9 bases and the V segment lost 0 bases, leaving 8 bases of the junction unmatched. The CDR3 sequence is CAWSVGVGGGEQFF. DNA of the CDR3: TGTGCCTGGAGTGTAGGAGTAGGGGGCGGTGAGCAGTTCTTC.

The chain couples TRBV2 to TRBJ2-5; D not certain. Germline CDR1 SNHLY, CDR2 FYNNEI. The CDR3 has 13 amino acids. Trimming removed 8 bases from V and 1 base from J, with 11 bases in between. The CDR3 spells CASSQQIQETQYF. The CDR3 DNA reads TGTGCCAGCTCACAACAGATCCAAGAGACCCAGTACTTC.